This entry is about one T cell receptor (beta chain). The source of the sample is a study of blood T cell repertoires in COVID-19. Study as a whole: Specimens from acute and convalescent COVID-19 originated in the United States, Italy and Spain. PBMCs, B-cell-depleted T cells, or T cells were the source of the cDNA or gDNA that made up the material.

Germline CDR1 and CDR2: MGHRA and YSYEKL. Trimming cost V 0 bases and J 3 bases, with 12 bases left between them. This CDR3 is 16 amino acids long. Authors' processing steps: The assay estimated nucleated cells by amplifying reference gene primers. The repertoire was sequenced with immunoSEQ multiplex PCR; TCRdb's copy has only in-frame clones and lacks some. That table supplies the V and J calls and clone size; D and trimming were determined from the DNA. The sample has more than 90,000 clones, about 85% seen once. The TCR sequence derives from a woman between 65 and 79 years old with active or convalescent COVID-19. V and J are TRBV4-1 and TRBJ2-1; D is perhaps TRBD1 (6 bases). The sequenced sample consisted of peripheral blood. The CDR3 DNA reads as TGCGCCAGCAGCCAAGACCCCACAGGGCACTACAATGAGCAGTTCTTC. This translates into CASSQDPTGHYNEQFF.